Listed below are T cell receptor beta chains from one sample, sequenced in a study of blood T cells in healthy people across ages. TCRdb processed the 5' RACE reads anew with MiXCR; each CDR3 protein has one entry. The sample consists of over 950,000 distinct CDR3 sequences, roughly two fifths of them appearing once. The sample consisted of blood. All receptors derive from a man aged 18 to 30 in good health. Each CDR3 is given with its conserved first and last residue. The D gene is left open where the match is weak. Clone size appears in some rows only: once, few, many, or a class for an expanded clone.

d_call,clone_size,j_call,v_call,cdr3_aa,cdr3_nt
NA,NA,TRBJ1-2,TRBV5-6,CASSSFQAGFYGYTF,TGTGCCAGCAGCTCGTTCCAGGCGGGTTTTTATGGCTACACCTTC
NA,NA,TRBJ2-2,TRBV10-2,CASRATVTGELFF,TGCGCCAGCAGAGCGACAGTCACCGGGGAGCTGTTTTTT
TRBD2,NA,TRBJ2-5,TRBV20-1,CSALLLSGGPGEQYF,TGCAGTGCACTCTTACTATCGGGGGGGCCGGGGGAGCAGTACTTC
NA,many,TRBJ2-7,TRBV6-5,CASSFDGTVYEQYF,TGTGCCAGCAGTTTCGATGGGACTGTTTACGAGCAGTACTTC
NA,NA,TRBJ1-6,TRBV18,CASSANWNSPLHF,TGTGCCAGCTCAGCAAACTGGAATTCACCCCTCCACTTT
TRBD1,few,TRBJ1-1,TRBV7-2,CASSPFGQANTEAFF,TGTGCCAGCAGCCCCTTCGGACAGGCCAACACTGAAGCTTTCTTT
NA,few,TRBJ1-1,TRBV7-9,CASSPWTVYEGDTEAFF,TGTGCCAGCAGCCCCTGGACAGTCTACGAGGGGGACACTGAAGCTTTCTTT
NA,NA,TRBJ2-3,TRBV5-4,CASSSENPRGDTQYF,TGTGCCAGCAGCAGCGAAAATCCCAGGGGCGATACGCAGTATTTT
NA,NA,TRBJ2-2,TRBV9,CASSVVTTGELFF,TGTGCCAGCAGCGTAGTGACCACCGGGGAGCTGTTTTTT
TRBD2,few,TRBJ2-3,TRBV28,CASSSSNPQTSGGGPGDTQYF,TGTGCCAGCAGTTCCTCCAACCCCCAAACTAGCGGGGGGGGTCCTGGGGATACGCAGTATTTT
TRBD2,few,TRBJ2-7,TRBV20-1,CSAREHGGSSYEQYF,TGCAGTGCTAGAGAGCACGGGGGGAGCTCCTACGAGCAGTACTTC
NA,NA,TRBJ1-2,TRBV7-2,CASSLSSGVYGYTF,TGTGCCAGCAGCTTAAGTTCAGGGGTCTATGGCTACACCTTC
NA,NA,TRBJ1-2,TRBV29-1,CSVAGPRGYTF,TGCAGCGTTGCCGGGCCTCGGGGCTACACCTTC
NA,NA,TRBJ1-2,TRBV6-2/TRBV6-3,CASSYDGRGVYGYTF,TGTGCCAGCAGTTACGATGGGCGCGGGGTCTATGGCTACACCTTC
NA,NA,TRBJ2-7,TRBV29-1,CSAETEPAYEQYF,TGCAGCGCCGAGACAGAGCCCGCCTACGAGCAGTACTTC
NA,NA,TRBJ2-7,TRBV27,CASSFQRGYEQYF,TGTGCCAGCAGTTTTCAGAGGGGCTACGAGCAGTACTTC
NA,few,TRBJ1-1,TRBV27,CASSSPTRMGTEAFF,TGTGCCAGCAGTTCGCCGACCCGTATGGGGACTGAAGCTTTCTTT
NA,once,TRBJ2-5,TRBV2,CAGSYRSGETQYF,TGTGCCGGCAGTTACAGGTCTGGGGAGACCCAGTACTTC
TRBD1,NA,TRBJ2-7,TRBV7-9,CASSRLGDRSYEQYF,TGTGCCAGCAGCCGCCTCGGGGACAGGTCCTACGAGCAGTACTTC
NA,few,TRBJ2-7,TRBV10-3,CAINEGVGDNEQYF,TGTGCCATCAACGAGGGTGTCGGAGACAATGAGCAGTACTTC
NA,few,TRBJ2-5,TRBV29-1,CSFLGDTSKQETQYF,TGCAGCTTCTTGGGAGACACAAGTAAACAAGAGACCCAGTACTTC
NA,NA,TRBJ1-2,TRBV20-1,CSARSGGPYGYTF,TGCAGTGCTAGAAGCGGGGGACCCTATGGCTACACCTTC
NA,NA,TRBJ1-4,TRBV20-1,CSARDGHAPTELFF,TGCAGTGCTAGAGATGGCCATGCCCCGACGGAACTGTTTTTT
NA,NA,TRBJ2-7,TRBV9,CASSVGMDEIYEQYF,TGTGCCAGCAGCGTAGGAATGGACGAGATCTACGAGCAGTACTTC
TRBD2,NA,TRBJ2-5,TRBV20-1,CSVGLAEETQYF,TGCAGTGTCGGACTAGCGGAAGAGACCCAGTACTTC
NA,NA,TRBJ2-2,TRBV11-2,CASSLNPGGTGELFF,TGTGCCAGCAGCTTAAATCCCGGCGGCACCGGGGAGCTGTTTTTT
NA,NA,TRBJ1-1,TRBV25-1,CASSQQGNGYTEAFF,TGTGCCAGCAGTCAACAGGGTAACGGGTACACTGAAGCTTTCTTT
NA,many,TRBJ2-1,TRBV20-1,CSATRTYNEQFF,TGCAGTGCTACGAGGACCTACAATGAGCAGTTCTTC
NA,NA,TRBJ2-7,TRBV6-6,CASSYGVGGYEQYF,TGTGCCAGCAGTTACGGTGTAGGCGGCTACGAGCAGTACTTC
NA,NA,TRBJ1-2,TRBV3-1,CASRQEGSYGYTF,TGTGCCAGCAGGCAGGAGGGAAGCTACGGCTACACCTTC
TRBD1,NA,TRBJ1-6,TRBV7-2,CASSWGQAGYNSPLHF,TGTGCCAGCAGCTGGGGACAGGCCGGATATAATTCACCCCTCCACTTT
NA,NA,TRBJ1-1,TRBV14,CASSQYPPGRWDTEAFF,TGTGCCAGCAGCCAGTATCCCCCCGGCAGGTGGGACACTGAAGCTTTCTTT
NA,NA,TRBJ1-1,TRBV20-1,CSARPDANTEAFF,TGCAGTGCTAGACCCGATGCGAACACTGAAGCTTTCTTT
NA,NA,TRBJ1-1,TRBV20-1,CSARTGEGRTEAFF,TGCAGTGCTAGAACCGGGGAGGGTAGAACTGAAGCTTTCTTT
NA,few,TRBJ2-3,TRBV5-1,CASSLGRARTDTQYF,TGCGCCAGCAGCTTGGGACGGGCTCGCACAGATACGCAGTATTTT
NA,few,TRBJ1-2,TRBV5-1,CAPTCVGNGYTF,TGCGCCCCCACCTGTGTCGGAAATGGCTACACCTTC
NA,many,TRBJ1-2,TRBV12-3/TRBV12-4,CASSLNNYGYTF,TGTGCCAGCAGTCTAAATAACTATGGCTACACCTTC
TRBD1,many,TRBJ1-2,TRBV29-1,CSVEGGGQGAEGYTF,TGCAGCGTTGAAGGGGGAGGACAGGGGGCTGAAGGCTACACCTTC
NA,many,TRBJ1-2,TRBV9,CASSVTGRGGYTF,TGTGCCAGCAGCGTAACTGGTCGAGGAGGCTACACCTTC
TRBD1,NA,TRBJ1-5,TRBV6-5,CASSFNRQGHQPQHF,TGTGCCAGCAGTTTCAATCGACAGGGACATCAGCCCCAGCATTTT
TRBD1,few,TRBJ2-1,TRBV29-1,CSVEGGQGRRYEQFF,TGCAGCGTTGAAGGCGGACAGGGTAGGAGGTATGAGCAGTTCTTC
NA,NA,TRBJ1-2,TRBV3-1,CASSHPSGVNDGYTF,TGTGCCAGCAGCCATCCCAGCGGGGTGAACGATGGCTACACCTTC